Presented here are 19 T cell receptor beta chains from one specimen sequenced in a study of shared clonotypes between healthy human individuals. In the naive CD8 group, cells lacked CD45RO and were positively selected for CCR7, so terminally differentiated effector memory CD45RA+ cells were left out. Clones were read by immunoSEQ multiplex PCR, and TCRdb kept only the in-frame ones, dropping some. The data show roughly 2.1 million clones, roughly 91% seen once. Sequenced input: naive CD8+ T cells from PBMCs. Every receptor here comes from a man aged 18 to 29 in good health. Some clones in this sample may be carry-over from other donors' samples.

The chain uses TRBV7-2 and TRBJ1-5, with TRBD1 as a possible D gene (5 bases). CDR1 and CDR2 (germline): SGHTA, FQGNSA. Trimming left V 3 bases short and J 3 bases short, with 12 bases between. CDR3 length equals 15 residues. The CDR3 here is CASSLEPGLNQPQHF. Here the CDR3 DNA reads TGTGCCAGCAGCTTGGAACCGGGGCTCAATCAGCCCCAGCATTTT.

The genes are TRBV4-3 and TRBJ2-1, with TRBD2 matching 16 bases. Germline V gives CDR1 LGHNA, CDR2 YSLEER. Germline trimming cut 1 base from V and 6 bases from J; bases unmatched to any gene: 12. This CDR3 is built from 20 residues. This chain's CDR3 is CASSQGAGTSGRAWVNEQFF. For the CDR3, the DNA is TGCGCCAGCAGCCAAGGCGCTGGGACTAGCGGGAGGGCCTGGGTCAATGAGCAGTTCTTC.

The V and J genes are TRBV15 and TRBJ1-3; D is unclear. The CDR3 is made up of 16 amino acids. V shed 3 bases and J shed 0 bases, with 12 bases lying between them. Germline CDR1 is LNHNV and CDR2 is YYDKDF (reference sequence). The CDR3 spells CATSRPGRGSGNTIYF. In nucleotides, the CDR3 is TGTGCCACCAGCAGGCCCGGACGGGGCTCTGGAAACACCATATATTTT.

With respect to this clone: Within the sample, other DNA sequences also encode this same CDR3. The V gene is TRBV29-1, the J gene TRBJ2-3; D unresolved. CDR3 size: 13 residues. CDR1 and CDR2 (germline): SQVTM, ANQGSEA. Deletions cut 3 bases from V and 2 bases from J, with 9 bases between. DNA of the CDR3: TGCAGCGTTGAGACTGGACCCACAGATACGCAGTATTTT. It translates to CSVETGPTDTQYF.

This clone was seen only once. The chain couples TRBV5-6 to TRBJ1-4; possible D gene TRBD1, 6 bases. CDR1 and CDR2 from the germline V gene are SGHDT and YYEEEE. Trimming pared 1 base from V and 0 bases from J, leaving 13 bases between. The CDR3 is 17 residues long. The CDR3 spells CASSLKRTDTTNEKLFF. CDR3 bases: TGTGCCAGCAGCTTGAAAAGGACAGACACAACTAATGAAAAACTGTTTTTT.

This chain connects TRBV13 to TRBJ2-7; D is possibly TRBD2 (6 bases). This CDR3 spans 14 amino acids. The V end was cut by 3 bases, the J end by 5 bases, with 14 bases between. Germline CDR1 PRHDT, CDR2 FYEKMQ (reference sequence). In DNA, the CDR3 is TGTGCCAGCAGCTTCGGGGGAAACAGTCACGAGCAGTACTTC. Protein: CASSFGGNSHEQYF.

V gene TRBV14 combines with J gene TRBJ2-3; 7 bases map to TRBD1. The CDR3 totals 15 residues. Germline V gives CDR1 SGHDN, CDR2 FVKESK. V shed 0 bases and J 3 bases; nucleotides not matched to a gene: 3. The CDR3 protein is CASSQDGTATDTQYF. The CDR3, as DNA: TGTGCCAGCAGCCAAGATGGGACAGCAACAGATACGCAGTATTTT.

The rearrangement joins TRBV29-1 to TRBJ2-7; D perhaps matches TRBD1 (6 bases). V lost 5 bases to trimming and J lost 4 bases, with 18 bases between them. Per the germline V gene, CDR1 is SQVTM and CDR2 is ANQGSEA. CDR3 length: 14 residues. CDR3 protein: CSVRDTGVGYEQYF. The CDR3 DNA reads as TGCAGCGTTCGGGACACCGGAGTCGGATACGAGCAGTACTTC.

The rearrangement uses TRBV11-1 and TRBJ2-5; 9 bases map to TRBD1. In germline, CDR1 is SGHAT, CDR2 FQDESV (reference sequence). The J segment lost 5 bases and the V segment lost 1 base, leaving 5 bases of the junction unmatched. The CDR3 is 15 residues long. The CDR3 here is CASSLDPDRGETQYF. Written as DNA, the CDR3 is TGTGCCAGCAGCTTAGACCCTGACAGGGGGGAGACCCAGTACTTC. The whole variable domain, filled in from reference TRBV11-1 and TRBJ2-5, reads EAEVAQSPRYKITEKSQAVAFWCDPISGHATLYWYRQILGQGPELLVQFQDESVVDDSQLPKDRFSAERLKGVDSTLKIQPAELGDSAMYLCASSLDPDRGETQYFGPGTRLLVL.

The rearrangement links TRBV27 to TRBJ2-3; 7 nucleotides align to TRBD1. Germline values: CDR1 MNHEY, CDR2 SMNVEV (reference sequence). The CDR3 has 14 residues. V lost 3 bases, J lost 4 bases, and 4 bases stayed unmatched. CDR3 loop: CASSFTGAADTQYF. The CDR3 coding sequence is TGTGCCAGCAGTTTTACAGGGGCCGCAGATACGCAGTATTTT.

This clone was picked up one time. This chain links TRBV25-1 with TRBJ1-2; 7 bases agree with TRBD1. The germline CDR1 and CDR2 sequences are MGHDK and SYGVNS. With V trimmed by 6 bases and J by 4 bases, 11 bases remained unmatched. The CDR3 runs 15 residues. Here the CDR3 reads CASRDPAPGGYGYTF. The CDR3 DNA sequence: TGTGCCAGCAGAGATCCGGCACCAGGGGGCTATGGCTACACCTTC.

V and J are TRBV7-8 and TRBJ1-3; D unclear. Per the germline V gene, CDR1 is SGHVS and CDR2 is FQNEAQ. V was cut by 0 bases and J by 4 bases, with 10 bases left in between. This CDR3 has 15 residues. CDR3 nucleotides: TGTGCCAGCAGCTTAGCGGACGTGACAGGAAACACCATATATTTT. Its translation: CASSLADVTGNTIYF.

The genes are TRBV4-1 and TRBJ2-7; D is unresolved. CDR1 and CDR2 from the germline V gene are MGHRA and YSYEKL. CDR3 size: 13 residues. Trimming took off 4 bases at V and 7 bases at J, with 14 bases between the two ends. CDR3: CASSPGGVREQYF. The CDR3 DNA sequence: TGCGCCAGCAGCCCCGGTGGGGTTCGAGAGCAGTACTTC.

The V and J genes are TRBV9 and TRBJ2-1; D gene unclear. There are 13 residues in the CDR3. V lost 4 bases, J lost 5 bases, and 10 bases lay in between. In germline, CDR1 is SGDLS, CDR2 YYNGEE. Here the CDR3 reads CASSLDRDNEQFF. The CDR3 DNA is TGTGCCAGCAGCCTCGACCGGGACAATGAGCAGTTCTTC.

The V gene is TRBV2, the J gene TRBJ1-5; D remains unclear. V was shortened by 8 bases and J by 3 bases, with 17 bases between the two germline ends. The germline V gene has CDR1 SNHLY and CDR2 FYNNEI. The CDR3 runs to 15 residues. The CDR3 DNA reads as TGTGCCAGCGTAGGGAGTGTAAGCTTCAATCAGCCCCAGCATTTT. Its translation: CASVGSVSFNQPQHF.

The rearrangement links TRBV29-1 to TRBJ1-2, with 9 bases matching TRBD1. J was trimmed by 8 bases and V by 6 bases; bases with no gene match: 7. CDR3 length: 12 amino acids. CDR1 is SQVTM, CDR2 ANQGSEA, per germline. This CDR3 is CSVVSGQGGYTF. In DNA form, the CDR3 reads TGCAGCGTGGTTTCGGGACAGGGAGGCTACACCTTC.

CDR3 sequence: CASSVAPLAGGQEQFF. CDR3 bases: TGTGCCAGCAGCGTAGCCCCCCTAGCGGGAGGTCAAGAGCAGTTCTTC. V and J are TRBV9 and TRBJ2-1; TRBD2 matches at 11 bases. The CDR3 sequence is 16 residues long. Looked up from germline, CDR1 is SGDLS and CDR2 is YYNGEE. J gave up 10 bases and V 0 bases, and 9 bases lay outside the gene matches.

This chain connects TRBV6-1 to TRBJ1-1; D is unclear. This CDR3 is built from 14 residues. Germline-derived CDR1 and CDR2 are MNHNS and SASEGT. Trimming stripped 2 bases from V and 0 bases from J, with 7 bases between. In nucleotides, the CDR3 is TGTGCCAGCAGTGAACTCCAGATGAACACTGAAGCTTTCTTT. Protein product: CASSELQMNTEAFF.

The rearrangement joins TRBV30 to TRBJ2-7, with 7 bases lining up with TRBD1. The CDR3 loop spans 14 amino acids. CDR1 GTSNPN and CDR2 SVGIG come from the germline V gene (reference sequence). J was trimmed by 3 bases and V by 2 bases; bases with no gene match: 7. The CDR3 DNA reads TGTGCCTGGAGTCCCTGGACAGGCAGCTACGAGCAGTACTTC. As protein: CAWSPWTGSYEQYF.